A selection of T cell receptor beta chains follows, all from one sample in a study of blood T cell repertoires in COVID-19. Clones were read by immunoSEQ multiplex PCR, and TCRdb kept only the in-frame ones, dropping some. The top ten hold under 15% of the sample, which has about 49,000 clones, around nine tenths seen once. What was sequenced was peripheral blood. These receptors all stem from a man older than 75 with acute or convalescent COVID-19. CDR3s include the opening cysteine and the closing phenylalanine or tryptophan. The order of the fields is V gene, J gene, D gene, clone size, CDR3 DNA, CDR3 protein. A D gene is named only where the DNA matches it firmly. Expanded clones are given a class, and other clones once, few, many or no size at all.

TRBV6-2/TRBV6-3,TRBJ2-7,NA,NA,TGTGCCAGCAGTCCCCCTCGCTACGAGCAGTACTTC,CASSPPRYEQYF
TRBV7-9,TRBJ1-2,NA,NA,TGTGCCAGCAGCAACCCGGAGGGCGCGGAGGGCTACACCTTC,CASSNPEGAEGYTF
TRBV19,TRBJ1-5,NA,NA,TGTGCCAGTAAACGGGGGGTCGGTCCAGGTCAGCCCCAGCATTTT,CASKRGVGPGQPQHF
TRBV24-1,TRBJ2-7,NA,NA,TGTGCCACCAGTGATCCCGCGGATCCCTACGAGCAGTACTTC,CATSDPADPYEQYF
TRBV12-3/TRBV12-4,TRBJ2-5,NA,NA,TGTGCCAGCAGTCCCGTAGAGGAGACCCAGTACTTC,CASSPVEETQYF
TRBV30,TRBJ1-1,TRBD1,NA,TGTGCCTGGAGTGTGGGACAGGGTACCACTGAAGCTTTCTTT,CAWSVGQGTTEAFF
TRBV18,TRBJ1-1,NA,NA,TGTGCCAGCTCACCAGTCTTACAGTCTGAAGCTTTCTTT,CASSPVLQSEAFF
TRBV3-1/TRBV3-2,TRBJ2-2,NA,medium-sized,TGTGCCAGCAGCCAAACTAACACCGGGGAGCTGTTTTTT,CASSQTNTGELFF
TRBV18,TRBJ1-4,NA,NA,TGTGCCAGCTCACCAGAGGATAAGGGAGGAAAACTGTTTTTT,CASSPEDKGGKLFF
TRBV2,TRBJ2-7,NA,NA,TGTGCCAGCAGTGGGAGAGGGAACCCCTCCTACGAGCAGTACTTC,CASSGRGNPSYEQYF
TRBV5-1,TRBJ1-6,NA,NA,TGCGCCAGCAGCTTGGGTCTGGGCAGGGTTGCACCCCTCCACTTT,CASSLGLGRVAPLHF
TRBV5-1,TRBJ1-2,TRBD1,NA,TGCGCCAGCAGCTTAACAGGGGGCGATGGCTACACCTTC,CASSLTGGDGYTF
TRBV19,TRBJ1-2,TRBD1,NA,TGTGCCAGTAGTACCGGACAGGGAGGGGATGGCTACACCTTC,CASSTGQGGDGYTF
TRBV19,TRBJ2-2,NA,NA,TGTGCCAGTACAGGCGGGGCCCCGAGCACCGGGGAGCTGTTTTTT,CASTGGAPSTGELFF
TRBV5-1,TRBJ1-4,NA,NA,TGCGCCAGCAGCTTGGGGTATGGTACTCGTGAAAAACTGTTTTTT,CASSLGYGTREKLFF
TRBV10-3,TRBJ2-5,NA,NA,TGTGCCATCTCCCCCGCCGGGTCGGAGCTTTTAGAGACCCAGTACTTC,CAISPAGSELLETQYF
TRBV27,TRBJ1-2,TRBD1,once,TGTGCCAGCAGCCGACGGACAGGGGAAAACTATGGCTACACCTTC,CASSRRTGENYGYTF
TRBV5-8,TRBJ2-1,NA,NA,TGTGCCAGCAGCTTCCTTCGCCTAGAAAACGAGAATGAGCAGTTCTTC,CASSFLRLENENEQFF
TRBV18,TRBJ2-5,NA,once,TGTGCCAGCTCACCCCCAGGGTATCAAGAGACCCAGTACTTC,CASSPPGYQETQYF
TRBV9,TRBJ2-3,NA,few,TGTGCCAGCAGCGTAGACAGGGCGAGTAGCACGCAGTATTTT,CASSVDRASSTQYF
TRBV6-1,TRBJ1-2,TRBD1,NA,TGTGCCAGCAGTGATAGGACAGGGGTTAACTATGGCTACACCTTC,CASSDRTGVNYGYTF
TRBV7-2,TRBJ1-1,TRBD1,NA,TGTGCCAGCAGCGGGTCCGGGACAGGGGACGTTAGAAGGGCTTTCTTT,CASSGSGTGDVRRAFF
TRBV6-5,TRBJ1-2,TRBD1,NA,TGTGCCAGCAGTTACTCCGGGACAGGCAATTTCTATGGCTACACCTTC,CASSYSGTGNFYGYTF
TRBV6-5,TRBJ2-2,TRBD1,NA,TGTGCCAGCAGATCAACCGGGACAGGGAAGGGGGAGCTGTTTTTT,CASRSTGTGKGELFF
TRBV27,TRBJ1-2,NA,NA,TGTGCCAGCAGTTTGTTTATGGACAGCTATGGCTACACCTTC,CASSLFMDSYGYTF
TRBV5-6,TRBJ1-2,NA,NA,TGTGCCAGCAGCTTGACAGGGTTCGCTGGCTACACCTTC,CASSLTGFAGYTF
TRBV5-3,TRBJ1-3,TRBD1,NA,TGTGCCACCGCAAAAACCCGGAACAGGGGCCACTCTGGAAACACCATATATTTT,CATAKTRNRGHSGNTIYF
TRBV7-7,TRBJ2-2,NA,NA,TGTGCCAGCAGCACCACAGGGTTAAACACCGGGGAGCTGTTTTTT,CASSTTGLNTGELFF
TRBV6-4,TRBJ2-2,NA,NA,TGTGCCAGCAGTACGGGGGTAGCCGGGGAGCTGTTTTTT,CASSTGVAGELFF
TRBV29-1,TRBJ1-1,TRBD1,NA,TGCAGCGCCTTTCCCCAGGGGGTGAACACTGAAGCTTTCTTT,CSAFPQGVNTEAFF
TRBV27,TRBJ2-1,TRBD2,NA,TGTGCCAGCAGAGGATATAGCGGGGGCTCCTACAATGAGCAGTTCTTC,CASRGYSGGSYNEQFF
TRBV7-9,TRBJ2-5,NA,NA,TGTGCCAGCAGCTTAGCGCGGGAAGAGACCCAGTACTTC,CASSLAREETQYF
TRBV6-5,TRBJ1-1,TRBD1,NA,TGTGCCAGCAGTCGTCAGGGGGCGCTTAACACTGAAGCTTTCTTT,CASSRQGALNTEAFF
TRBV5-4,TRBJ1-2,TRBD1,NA,TGTGCCAGCAGCCGAAGACAGGGCTCCTATGGCTACACCTTC,CASSRRQGSYGYTF
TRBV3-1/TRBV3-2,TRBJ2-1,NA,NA,TGTGCCAGCAGCCGGGGGGGCCTCGGCAATGAGCAGTTCTTC,CASSRGGLGNEQFF
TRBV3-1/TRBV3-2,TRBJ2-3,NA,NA,TGTGCCAGCAGCCCCCTTGGCACAGATACGCAGTATTTT,CASSPLGTDTQYF
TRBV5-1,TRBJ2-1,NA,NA,TGCGCCAGCAGCTTGGAGCTTACCGCCTACAATGAGCAGTTCTTC,CASSLELTAYNEQFF
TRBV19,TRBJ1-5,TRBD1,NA,TGTGCCAGTAGTATAGGAACCGGGACAGGGACGATGAGAAATCAGCCCCAGCATTTT,CASSIGTGTGTMRNQPQHF
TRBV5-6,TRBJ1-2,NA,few,TGTGCCAGCACCCCCGGGGGGGCCGGTGGCTACACCTTC,CASTPGGAGGYTF
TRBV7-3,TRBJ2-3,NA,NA,TGTGCCAGCAGCTTAAGCCTAGCATCAGATACGCAGTATTTT,CASSLSLASDTQYF
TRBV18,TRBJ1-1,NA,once,TGTGCCAGCTCACCTGGATGGTACGGGGAGAACACTGAAGCTTTCTTT,CASSPGWYGENTEAFF
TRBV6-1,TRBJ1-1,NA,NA,TGTGCCAGCAGTGACCGCGTGACTGAAGCTTTCTTT,CASSDRVTEAFF
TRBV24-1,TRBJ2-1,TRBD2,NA,TGTGCCACCAGTGACGTAGGACTAGCGGGGGGCAACAATGAGCAGTTCTTC,CATSDVGLAGGNNEQFF
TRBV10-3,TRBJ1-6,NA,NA,TGTGCCATCAAGGAGGGAACCGATAATTCACCCCTCCACTTT,CAIKEGTDNSPLHF
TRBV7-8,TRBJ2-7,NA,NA,TGTGCCAGCAGCTTAGCATCAGGGTTCTACGAGCAGTACTTC,CASSLASGFYEQYF
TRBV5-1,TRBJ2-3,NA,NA,TGCGCCAGCAGCTCCCGGAGGAGCACAGATACGCAGTATTTT,CASSSRRSTDTQYF
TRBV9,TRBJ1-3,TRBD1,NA,TGTGCCAGCAGCGCTACGCAGGGGGCAACTGGAAACACCATATATTTT,CASSATQGATGNTIYF
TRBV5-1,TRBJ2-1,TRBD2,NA,TGCGCCAGCACCGATGGAGCGGGGGCTTCCTACAATGAGCAGTTCTTC,CASTDGAGASYNEQFF
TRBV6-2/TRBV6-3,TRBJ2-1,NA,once,TGTGCCAGCAGCGCTTCAGCGGGCGTGTTCTTC,CASSASAGVFF
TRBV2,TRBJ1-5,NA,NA,TGTGCCAGCATGGCGGGGGTGAGCAATCAGCCCCAGCATTTT,CASMAGVSNQPQHF
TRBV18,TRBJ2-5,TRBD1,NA,TGTGCCAGCTCACTGACAGGGCGGCAAGAGACCCAGTACTTC,CASSLTGRQETQYF
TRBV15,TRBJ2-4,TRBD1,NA,TGTGCCACCAGCCCAACAGGGGAGCTAGCCAAAAACATTCAGTACTTC,CATSPTGELAKNIQYF
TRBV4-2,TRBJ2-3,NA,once,TGTGCCAGCAGCCAAGTTCGAGGGGGGGACACAGATACGCAGTATTTT,CASSQVRGGDTDTQYF
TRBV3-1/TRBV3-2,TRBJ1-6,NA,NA,TGTGCCAGCAGCCAAGTGGAGAGGGAGGCACCCCTCCACTTT,CASSQVEREAPLHF
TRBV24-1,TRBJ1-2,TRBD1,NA,TGTGCCACCAGTGATTATAGACAGGGGGACTATGGCTACACCTTC,CATSDYRQGDYGYTF
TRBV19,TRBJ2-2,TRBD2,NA,TGTGCCAGTAGTATGGCGGGGGGCCCCGGGGAGCTGTTTTTT,CASSMAGGPGELFF
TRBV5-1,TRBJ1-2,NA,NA,TGCGCCAGCAGCTTGGGACCAGCGGATAACTATGGCTACACCTTC,CASSLGPADNYGYTF
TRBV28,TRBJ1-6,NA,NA,TGTGCCAGCAGCTCCAGGCAGGGTTGGGGTTCACCCCTCCACTTT,CASSSRQGWGSPLHF
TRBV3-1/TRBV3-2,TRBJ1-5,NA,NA,TGTGCCAGCAGCCAAGATCGAGGACAGCCCCAGCATTTT,CASSQDRGQPQHF